This T cell receptor beta chain comes out of a study of coeliac disease. Turning to the study itself: Without high-resolution HLA typing, biased TRBV7-2 usage was queried.

To note about this clone: Its antigen is currently unknown.

CDR1 and CDR2 (germline): KGHSH, LQKENI. This CDR3 contains 17 residues. The trim removed 1 base at V and 0 bases at J, leaving 6 bases unmatched. Sequencing used immunoSEQ multiplex PCR; TCRdb keeps in-frame clones, though not all of them. The table shows roughly 3,500 clones, with roughly 70% occurring only once. Points from the study as a whole: In active celiac disease, intraepithelial and lamina propria TRB and TRG repertoires were less clonal than controls. Lamina propria and intraepithelial cell fractions may contain each other's cells. The authors considered this approach unsuitable for unbiased detection of gliadin-specific T cells.

The material sequenced was intraepithelial lymphocytes from the gut. V gene TRBV18 combines with J gene TRBJ2-1; 7 bases line up with TRBD1. This sequence was found in a woman aged 55-75 years with active celiac disease. CDR3 nucleotide sequence: TGTGCCAGCTCACCACTCGCTCCAGGGGGCTCCTACAATGAGCAGTTCTTC. This gives the protein CASSPLAPGGSYNEQFF.